Listed below are T cell receptor beta chains from one sample, sequenced in a study of human T cells and chemical hapten exposure. TCRdb reprocessed the RACE reads via MiXCR and lists one record per CDR3 protein. The profile shows a few hundred thousand distinct CDR3 sequences, 4.8% of them singletons. The sequenced sample was whole blood, obtained in connection with sensitization to the hapten diphenylcyclopropenone (DPC). The receptors were gathered from a woman between 50 and 59 years old with alopecia areata. Some clones in this sample may be carry-over from other donors' samples. The CDR3 runs from the conserved cysteine through the conserved F or W. The order of the fields is J gene, V gene, CDR3 length, clone size, D gene, CDR3 DNA, CDR3 protein. A D gene is named only where the DNA matches it firmly. Only some rows state a clone size, as once, few, many or a class for expanded clones.

TRBJ2-3 TRBV7-2 15 many NA TGTGCCAGCAGCTTAGCCGGGCACGCACGAGATACGCAGTATTTT CASSLAGHARDTQYF
TRBJ2-5 TRBV27 16 NA NA TGTGCCAGCAGCCGATCGGGGACCTTGTACCAAGAGACCCAGTACTTC CASSRSGTLYQETQYF
TRBJ2-3 TRBV20-1 14 many NA TGCAGTGCTAGAGCCGGGGGAATCACAGATACGCAGTATTTT CSARAGGITDTQYF
TRBJ1-5 TRBV3-1 13 many NA TGTGCCAGCAGCCAAGGTTTGGCCCCAACCCAGCATTTT CASSQGLAPTQHF
TRBJ2-1 TRBV4-3 17 NA TRBD2 TGCGCCAGCAGCCAAGAGGTTAGCGGGGGCCCCTACAATGAGCAGTTCTTC CASSQEVSGGPYNEQFF
TRBJ1-2 TRBV7-9 16 NA NA TGTGCCAGCAGCTTAAAAGCGACAGAACCTAACTATGGCTACACCTTC CASSLKATEPNYGYTF
TRBJ1-6 TRBV20-1 15 few TRBD1 TGCAGTGCTCAAAGGCCTGGTCAGGGAACAGGGGCCCTCCACTTT CSAQRPGQGTGALHF
TRBJ2-7 TRBV6-5 13 many NA TGTGCCAGCAGTCAGACAGAGTCCTACGAGCAGTACTTC CASSQTESYEQYF
TRBJ2-3 TRBV9 16 NA TRBD2 TGTGCCAGCAGCCCCTGGGGCGGGGGAGGCACAGATACGCAGTATTTT CASSPWGGGGTDTQYF
TRBJ1-1 TRBV20-1 11 few NA TGCAGTGCTAGAGGCGGGGCTGAAGCTTTCTTT CSARGGAEAFF
TRBJ2-7 TRBV19 13 NA NA TGTGCCAGTAGTACCCAGGGGAATGGCGAGCAGTACTTC CASSTQGNGEQYF
TRBJ2-7 TRBV7-9 14 many TRBD2 TGTGCCAGCAGCTCGACTAGCGGGGTTTACGAGCAGTACTTC CASSSTSGVYEQYF
TRBJ1-2 TRBV5-5 14 many NA TGTGCCAGCAGTCCAAACAGGAGCTCCTATGGCTACACCTTC CASSPNRSSYGYTF
TRBJ2-1 TRBV7-9 15 many TRBD1 TGTGCCAGCAGCTTAGGGGACAGGGTCTTAAATGAGCAGTTCTTC CASSLGDRVLNEQFF
TRBJ2-5 TRBV12-3/TRBV12-4 14 NA NA TGTGCCAGCAGTTGGGGGGCTCCCCAAGAGACCCAGTACTTC CASSWGAPQETQYF
TRBJ2-5 TRBV20-1 17 many NA TGCAGTGCTAGAGATAATAGGTTCGGCAGAGCCCAAGAGACCCAGTACTTC CSARDNRFGRAQETQYF
TRBJ2-1 TRBV18 14 few TRBD1 TGTGCCAGCTCACTAGGACAGGGTTTTGATGAGCAGTTCTTC CASSLGQGFDEQFF
TRBJ2-3 TRBV20-1 13 many NA TGCAGTGCTAGACACGGCGGGAAAGATACGCAGTATTTT CSARHGGKDTQYF
TRBJ1-6 TRBV28 13 many TRBD1 TGTGCCAGCAGTGTCACAGGGGACTCACCCCTCCACTTT CASSVTGDSPLHF
TRBJ2-3 TRBV15 15 many NA TGTGCCACCAGCAGAGTAGGGGCAAGCACAGATACGCAGTATTTT CATSRVGASTDTQYF
TRBJ1-3 TRBV2 13 many TRBD1 TGTGCCAGCAGCTCGGACAGGCGAAACACCATATATTTT CASSSDRRNTIYF
TRBJ1-1 TRBV5-4 16 NA NA TGTGCCAGCAGCTTGGCCCAGAGAACATCGAACACTGAAGCTTTCTTT CASSLAQRTSNTEAFF
TRBJ1-1 TRBV9 14 many TRBD1 TGTGCCAGCAGCCCCCGACAGGGGGCCAACGAAGCTTTCTTT CASSPRQGANEAFF
TRBJ2-1 TRBV7-6 17 few NA TGTGCCAGCAGCTACGGTTTACCTCACAGTATCGACAATGAGCAGTTCTTC CASSYGLPHSIDNEQFF
TRBJ1-1 TRBV19 11 many NA TGTGCCAGTAGGGAGGGCCTCGGGGCTTTCTTT CASREGLGAFF
TRBJ1-5 TRBV6-1 13 few NA TGTGCCAGCGGCGTAACATGGGATCAGCCCCAGCATTTT CASGVTWDQPQHF
TRBJ2-1 TRBV6-2/TRBV6-3 18 NA TRBD1 TGTGCCAGCAGGGGCCCAGGGACAGGGGCCCTCTCCTACAATGAGCAGTTCTTC CASRGPGTGALSYNEQFF
TRBJ2-2 TRBV5-6 14 NA TRBD1 TGTGCCAGCAGAGGGGACAGGGGGTCCGGGGAGCTGTTTTTT CASRGDRGSGELFF
TRBJ1-6 TRBV27 13 few NA TGTGCCAGCTGGGCACAGGCCAATTCACCCCTCCACTTT CASWAQANSPLHF
TRBJ2-7 TRBV24-1 16 many TRBD1 TGTGCCACCAGTGACCGGTACAGGGGTTCCCACTACGAGCAGTACTTC CATSDRYRGSHYEQYF
TRBJ2-1 TRBV6-6 15 NA TRBD2 TGTGCCAGCAGCTCTACTAGCGGGTGGGCGAATGAGCAGTTCTTC CASSSTSGWANEQFF
TRBJ2-7 TRBV21-1 14 NA NA TGTGCCAGCAGCAGCCGGGACAGGGCGGACGAGCAGTACTTC CASSSRDRADEQYF
TRBJ1-1 TRBV6-4 16 many NA TGTGCCAGCAGTGACTACCCTCCCGGGAGGGACACTGAAGCTTTCTTT CASSDYPPGRDTEAFF
TRBJ2-3 TRBV29-1 14 NA TRBD2 TGCAGCACAAGGCCGGGACTAGCAACAGATACGCAGTATTTT CSTRPGLATDTQYF
TRBJ2-3 TRBV27 15 few TRBD2 TGTGCCAGCAGCCCAAGGACTAGCGGGGCAGATACGCAGTATTTT CASSPRTSGADTQYF
TRBJ1-4 TRBV11-2 15 many NA TGTGCCAGCAGCTTAGCGGGGGCCGGGAATGAAAAACTGTTTTTT CASSLAGAGNEKLFF
TRBJ1-5 TRBV27 15 few NA TGTGCCAGCAGAGAACAGAGTAATAGCAATCAGCCCCAGCATTTT CASREQSNSNQPQHF
TRBJ1-1 TRBV18 11 many NA TGTGCCAGCTCAACCCCCCCAGAAGCTTTCTTT CASSTPPEAFF